This TCR beta chain was documented in a study of T-cell memory formation after mild COVID-19. Trimming pared 1 base from V and 9 bases from J, leaving 16 bases between. CDR1 and CDR2 (germline): SGHAT, FQNNGV. The CDR3 consists of 15 residues. MiXCR was run by TCRdb on the 5' RACE reads, yielding one entry per CDR3 protein. Of about 180,000 distinct CDR3 sequences listed, around 16% are singletons. Sequenced material: PBMCs or a T cell subset sorted from them (not recorded which). The source is an adult woman who had mild COVID-19 (a few samples of this study predate the infection). Cell type and time point are not known. This chain uses TRBV11-2 with TRBJ2-4; possibly TRBD1 for D (6 bases). The CDR3 DNA follows: TGTGCCAGCAGCTTAGCCGGCAGGGGTTTGGGCATTCAGTACTTC. Translated: CASSLAGRGLGIQYF.